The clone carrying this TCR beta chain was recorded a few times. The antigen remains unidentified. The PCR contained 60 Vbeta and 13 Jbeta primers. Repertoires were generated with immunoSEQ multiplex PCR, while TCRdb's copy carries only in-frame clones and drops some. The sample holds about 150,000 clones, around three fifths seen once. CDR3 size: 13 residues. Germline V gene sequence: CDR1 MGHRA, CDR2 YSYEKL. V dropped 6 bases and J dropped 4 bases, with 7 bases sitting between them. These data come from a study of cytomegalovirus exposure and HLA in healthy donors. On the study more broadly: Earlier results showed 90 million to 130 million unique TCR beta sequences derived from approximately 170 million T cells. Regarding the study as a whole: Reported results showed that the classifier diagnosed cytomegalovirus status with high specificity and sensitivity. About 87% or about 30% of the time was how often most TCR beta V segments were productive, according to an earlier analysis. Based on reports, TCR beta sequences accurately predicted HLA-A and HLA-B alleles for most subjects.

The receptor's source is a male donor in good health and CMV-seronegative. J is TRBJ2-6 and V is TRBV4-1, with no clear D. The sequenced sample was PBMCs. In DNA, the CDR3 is TGCGCCAGCAGACAGACAGGGGCCAACGTCCTGACTTTC. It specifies CASRQTGANVLTF.